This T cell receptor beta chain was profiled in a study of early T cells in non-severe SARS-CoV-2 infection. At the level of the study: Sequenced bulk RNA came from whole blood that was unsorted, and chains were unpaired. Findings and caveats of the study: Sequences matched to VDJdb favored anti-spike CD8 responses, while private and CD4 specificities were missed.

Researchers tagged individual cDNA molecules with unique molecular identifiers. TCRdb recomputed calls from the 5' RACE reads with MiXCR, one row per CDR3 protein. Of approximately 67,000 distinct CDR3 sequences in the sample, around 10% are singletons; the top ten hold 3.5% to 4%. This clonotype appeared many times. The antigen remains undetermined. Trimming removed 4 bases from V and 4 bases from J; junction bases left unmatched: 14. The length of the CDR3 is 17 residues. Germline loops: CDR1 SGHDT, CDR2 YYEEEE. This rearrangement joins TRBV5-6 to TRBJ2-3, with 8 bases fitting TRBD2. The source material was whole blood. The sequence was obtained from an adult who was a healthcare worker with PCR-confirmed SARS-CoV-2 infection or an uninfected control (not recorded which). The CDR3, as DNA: TGTGCCAGCAGCCCCCTAGGGGGACTAGTCTCTCCAGATACGCAGTATTTT. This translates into CASSPLGGLVSPDTQYF.